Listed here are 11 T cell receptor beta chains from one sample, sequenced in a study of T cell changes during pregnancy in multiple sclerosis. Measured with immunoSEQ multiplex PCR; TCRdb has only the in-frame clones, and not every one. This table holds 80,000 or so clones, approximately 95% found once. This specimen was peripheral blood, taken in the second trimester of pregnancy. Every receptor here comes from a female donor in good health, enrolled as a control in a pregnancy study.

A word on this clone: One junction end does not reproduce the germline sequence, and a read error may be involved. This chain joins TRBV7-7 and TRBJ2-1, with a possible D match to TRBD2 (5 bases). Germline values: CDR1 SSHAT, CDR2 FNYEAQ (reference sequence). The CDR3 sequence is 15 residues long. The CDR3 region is CASSLTPDGKDEQFF. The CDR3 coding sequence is TGTGCTAGCAGCCTCACCCCCGACGGGAAGGATGAGCAGTTCTTC.

CDR3 DNA: TGCGCCAGCAGCTTGGCCGCAGATTTAGGCTACACCTTC. It specifies CASSLAADLGYTF. The J gene is TRBJ1-2, the V gene TRBV5-1; D not certain. Germline loops: CDR1 SGHRS, CDR2 YFSETQ. The V end was cut by 0 bases, the J end by 8 bases, with 11 bases between. CDR3 length equals 13 residues.

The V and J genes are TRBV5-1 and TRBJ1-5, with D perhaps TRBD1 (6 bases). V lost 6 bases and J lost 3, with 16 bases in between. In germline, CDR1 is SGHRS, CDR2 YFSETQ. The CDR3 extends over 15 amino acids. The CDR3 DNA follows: TGCGCCAGCACCGGGGGCGGGGGGTACAATCAGCCCCAGCATTTT. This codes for CASTGGGGYNQPQHF.

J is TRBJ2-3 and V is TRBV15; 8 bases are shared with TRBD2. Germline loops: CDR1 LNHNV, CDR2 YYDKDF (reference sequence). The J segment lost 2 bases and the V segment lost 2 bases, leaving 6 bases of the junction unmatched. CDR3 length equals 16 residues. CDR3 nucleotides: TGTGCCACCAGCAGAACTAGCGGCGGCTTCACAGATACGCAGTATTTT. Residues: CATSRTSGGFTDTQYF.

CDR3 amino acids: CASTRDRGDEQFF. In DNA form, the CDR3 reads TGTGCCAGCACTCGAGACAGGGGCGATGAGCAGTTCTTC. The V and J genes are TRBV5-4 and TRBJ2-1, with 8 bases identical to TRBD1. CDR3 length: 13 residues. Germline V gene lookup returns CDR1 SGHNT and CDR2 YYREEE (reference sequence). The trim removed 6 bases at V and 8 bases at J, leaving 7 bases unmatched.

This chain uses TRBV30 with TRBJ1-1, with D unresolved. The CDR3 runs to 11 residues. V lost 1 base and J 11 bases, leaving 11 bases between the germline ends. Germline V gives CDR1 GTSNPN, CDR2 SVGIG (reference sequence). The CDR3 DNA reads TGTGCCTGGAGTGGACGGGATGACGCTTTCTTT. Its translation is CAWSGRDDAFF.

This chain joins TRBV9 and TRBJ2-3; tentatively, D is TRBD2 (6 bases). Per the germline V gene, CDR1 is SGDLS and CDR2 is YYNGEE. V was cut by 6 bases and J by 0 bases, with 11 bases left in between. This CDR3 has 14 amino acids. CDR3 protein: CASNAGGSTDTQYF. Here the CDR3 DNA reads TGTGCCAGCAACGCCGGAGGGAGCACAGATACGCAGTATTTT.

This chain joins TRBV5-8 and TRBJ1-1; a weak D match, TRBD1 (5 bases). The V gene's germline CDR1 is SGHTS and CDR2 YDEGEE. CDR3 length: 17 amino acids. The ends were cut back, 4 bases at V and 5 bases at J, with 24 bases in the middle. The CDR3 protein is CASSRRVGLGVGTEAFF. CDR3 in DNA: TGTGCCAGCAGCCGTAGAGTAGGTTTAGGGGTCGGGACTGAAGCTTTCTTT.

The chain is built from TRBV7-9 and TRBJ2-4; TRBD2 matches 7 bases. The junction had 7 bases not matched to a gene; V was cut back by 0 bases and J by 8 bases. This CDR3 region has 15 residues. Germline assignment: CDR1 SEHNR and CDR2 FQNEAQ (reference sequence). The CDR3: CASSLARIREDIQYF. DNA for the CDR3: TGTGCCAGCAGCTTAGCGAGGATTCGGGAGGACATTCAGTACTTC.

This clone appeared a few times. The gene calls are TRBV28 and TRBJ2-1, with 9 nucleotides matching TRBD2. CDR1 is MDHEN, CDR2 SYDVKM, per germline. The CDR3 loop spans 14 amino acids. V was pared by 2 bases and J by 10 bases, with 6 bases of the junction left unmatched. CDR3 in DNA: TGTGCCAGCAGTTTACCAGCGGGAGGTCGGGAGCAGTTCTTC. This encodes CASSLPAGGREQFF.

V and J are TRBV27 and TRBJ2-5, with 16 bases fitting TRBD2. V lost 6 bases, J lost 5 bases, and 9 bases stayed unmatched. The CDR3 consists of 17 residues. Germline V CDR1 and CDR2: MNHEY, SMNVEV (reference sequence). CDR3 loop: CASRSGTSGRAGETQYF. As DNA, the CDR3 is TGTGCCAGCAGATCCGGGACTAGCGGGAGGGCCGGGGAGACCCAGTACTTC.